This TCR beta chain was observed in a study of blood T cell repertoires in COVID-19. Study as a whole: T cells, B-cell-depleted T cells, or PBMCs provided the cDNA or gDNA that served as material.

As handled by the study authors: Reference gene primer amplification gave nucleated cell count estimates. Repertoires were generated with immunoSEQ multiplex PCR, while TCRdb's copy carries only in-frame clones and drops some. The V and J calls and clone size are taken from that table; D and trimming were inferred from the DNA. Of under 200,000 clones in the sample, 80% are singletons; the top ten hold approximately 3.6%. The CDR3 length is 13 residues. The V and J ends lost 6 bases and 2 bases respectively, with 11 bases between them. All enrollees were about 18 to 100 years old and from approximately 25 US areas.

The V gene is TRBV12-3 or TRBV12-4, the J gene TRBJ2-7; TRBD1 might be the D (5 bases). The clonotype comes from a woman aged 55-70 years who had recovered from COVID-19. Sequenced material: PBMCs or T cells enriched from blood (not recorded which). CDR3 region: CASSTGDTYEQYF. The CDR3, as DNA: TGTGCCAGCAGCACAGGAGATACCTACGAGCAGTACTTC.